This TCR beta chain was captured in a study of control samples from healthy donors and cancer patients. Sequenced by immunoSEQ multiplex PCR; TCRdb stores in-frame clones only, minus some. The sample holds about 120,000 clones, 85% to 95% seen once. The CDR3 consists of 13 residues. CDR1 and CDR2 from the germline V gene are ENHRY and SYGVKD. V lost 8 bases to trimming and J lost 0 bases, with 7 bases between them. The genes are TRBV10-3 and TRBJ2-2; D ambiguous. Sequences were obtained from PBMCs. This clonotype was sampled from an older man with head and neck cancer. CDR3 nucleotides: TGTGCCATCGGTACTACGAACACCGGGGAGCTGTTTTTT. Protein product: CAIGTTNTGELFF.